This T cell receptor beta chain appears in the sequencing data of a study of cytomegalovirus exposure and HLA in healthy donors. General observations from the study: In the roughly 130 validation repertoires, a later analysis found that first-cohort TCR clusters tended to co-occur. Cytomegalovirus-associated TCR beta chains were listed, numbering 150 to 200. Reports indicated that the classifier achieved high specificity and sensitivity in diagnosing cytomegalovirus status.

A note on this clone: Its antigen is unknown.

Germline CDR1 MNHEY, CDR2 SMNVEV (reference sequence). This CDR3 contains 16 residues. Unmatched junction bases numbered 12, after V lost 6 bases and J lost 4 bases. Profiled with immunoSEQ multiplex PCR; TCRdb holds only in-frame clones, not every one. Among tens of thousands of clones listed, approximately 91% were seen once. This receptor was taken from a man aged 25-45 years in good health and CMV-seronegative. The chain recombines TRBV27 with TRBJ2-1, with 7 bases fitting TRBD2. Specimen: PBMCs. CDR3 in amino acids: CASRWVGGGRYNEQFF. CDR3 DNA sequence: TGTGCCAGCAGGTGGGTGGGGGGAGGGCGTTACAATGAGCAGTTCTTC.